This T cell receptor beta chain derives from a study of T cell repertoires in cytomegalovirus infection. TCRdb used MiXCR to reprocess the reads, holding one entry per CDR3 protein. Counted here are about 830,000 distinct CDR3 sequences, approximately 32% occurring once; the ten biggest clones make up approximately 13%. This clonotype was picked up a small number of times. As yet, its antigen is unknown. Trimming pared 4 bases from V and 6 bases from J, leaving 13 bases between. Per the germline V gene, CDR1 is SQVTM and CDR2 is ANQGSEA. CDR3 length: 13 residues. V usage is TRBV29-1 and J usage is TRBJ2-1, with a tentative D call TRBD1 (7 bases). This sequence originates from a human donor in good health (CMV status not recorded). Some clones in this sample may be carry-over from other donors' samples. Sample: cultured CD8+ T cells from PBMCs, taken from culture after CMV antigen stimulation. CDR3 in amino acids: CSVVEGAGNEQFF. Written as DNA, the CDR3 is TGCAGCGTTGTGGAGGGGGCCGGCAATGAGCAGTTCTTC.